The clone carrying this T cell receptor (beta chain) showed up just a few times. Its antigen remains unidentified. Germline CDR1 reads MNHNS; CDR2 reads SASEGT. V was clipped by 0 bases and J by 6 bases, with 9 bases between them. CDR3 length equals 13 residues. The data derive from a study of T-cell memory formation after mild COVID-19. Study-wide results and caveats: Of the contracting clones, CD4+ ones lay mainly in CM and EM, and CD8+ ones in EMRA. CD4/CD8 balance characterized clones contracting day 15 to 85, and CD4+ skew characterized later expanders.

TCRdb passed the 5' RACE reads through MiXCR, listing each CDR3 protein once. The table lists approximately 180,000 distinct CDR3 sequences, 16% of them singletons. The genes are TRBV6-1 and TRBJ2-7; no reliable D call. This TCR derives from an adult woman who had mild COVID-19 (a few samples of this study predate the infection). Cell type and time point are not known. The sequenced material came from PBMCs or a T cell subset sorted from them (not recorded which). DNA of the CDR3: TGTGCCAGCAGTGAAGCGCCAGCCCGCGAGCAGTACTTC. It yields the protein CASSEAPAREQYF.